The rows below give T cell receptor beta chains drawn from one sample of a study of PD-1 blockade in classical Hodgkin lymphoma. The data were produced by immunoSEQ multiplex PCR, yet TCRdb's version contains in-frame clones alone and is incomplete. The table records about 39,000 clones, 88% of them present only once. The specimen was peripheral blood mononuclear cells (PBMCs), collected at baseline. Source of these receptors: a human donor with classical Hodgkin lymphoma. The CDR3 runs from the conserved cysteine through the conserved F or W. D genes are given only for firm matches. Some rows mark clone size as missing; the rest say once, few, many or name a class of expanded clone.

D: .
length: 13
size: .
V: TRBV4-1
J: TRBJ2-7
CDR3: CASSQLPGEKQYF
DNA: TGCGCCAGCAGCCAATTGCCCGGGGAAAAGCAGTACTTC

D: TRBD1
length: 13
size: .
V: TRBV7-9
J: TRBJ2-7
CDR3: CASSHFGTGEQYF
DNA: TGTGCCAGCAGCCATTTCGGGACAGGGGAGCAGTACTTC

D: .
length: 16
size: .
V: TRBV27
J: TRBJ2-7
CDR3: CASSPTPGWGLVEQYF
DNA: TGTGCCAGCAGCCCTACCCCGGGGTGGGGTTTGGTCGAGCAGTACTTC

D: .
length: 12
size: .
V: TRBV28
J: TRBJ2-7
CDR3: CATEDTPYEQYF
DNA: TGTGCCACCGAAGACACCCCATACGAGCAGTACTTC

D: .
length: 14
size: .
V: TRBV14
J: TRBJ2-7
CDR3: CASSQEEAKYEQYF
DNA: TGTGCCAGCAGCCAAGAGGAGGCGAAGTACGAGCAGTACTTC

D: .
length: 16
size: .
V: TRBV18
J: TRBJ1-4
CDR3: CASSPGFGRVNEKLFF
DNA: TGTGCCAGCTCACCGGGTTTCGGCAGGGTTAATGAAAAACTGTTTTTT

D: .
length: 13
size: .
V: TRBV6-5
J: TRBJ1-2
CDR3: CASNPTGSYGYTF
DNA: TGTGCCAGCAACCCGACAGGAAGCTATGGCTACACCTTC

D: .
length: 14
size: .
V: TRBV9
J: TRBJ2-2
CDR3: CASSVGPDTGELFF
DNA: TGTGCCAGCAGCGTAGGTCCTGACACCGGGGAGCTGTTTTTT

D: TRBD2
length: 14
size: once
V: TRBV5-1
J: TRBJ2-5
CDR3: CASSFRGGQETQYF
DNA: TGCGCCAGCAGCTTTCGGGGGGGGCAAGAGACCCAGTACTTC

D: .
length: 15
size: .
V: TRBV2
J: TRBJ1-5
CDR3: CASSQRGSENQPQHF
DNA: TGTGCCAGCAGTCAAAGGGGTTCCGAGAATCAGCCCCAGCATTTT

D: TRBD1
length: 16
size: few
V: TRBV19
J: TRBJ1-1
CDR3: CASSFPGGSGVTEAFF
DNA: TGTGCCAGTAGTTTCCCAGGGGGATCGGGGGTCACTGAAGCTTTCTTT

D: .
length: 14
size: .
V: TRBV27
J: TRBJ2-7
CDR3: CASSHHTGSYEQYF
DNA: TGTGCCAGCAGTCACCATACAGGGTCCTACGAGCAGTACTTC

D: .
length: 13
size: .
V: TRBV28
J: TRBJ1-2
CDR3: CASSLLGGRGYTF
DNA: TGTGCCAGCAGTTTATTGGGGGGGAGAGGCTACACCTTC

D: .
length: 13
size: .
V: TRBV6-1
J: TRBJ2-3
CDR3: CASSEGETDTQYF
DNA: TGTGCCAGCAGTGAGGGGGAAACAGATACGCAGTATTTT

D: .
length: 17
size: .
V: TRBV27
J: TRBJ1-5
CDR3: CASSPNRLTVANQPQHF
DNA: TGTGCCAGCAGTCCCAATCGCCTTACAGTGGCCAATCAGCCCCAGCATTTT

D: .
length: 15
size: .
V: TRBV5-1
J: TRBJ2-3
CDR3: CASSLLAPSTDTQYF
DNA: TGCGCCAGCAGCTTACTAGCCCCTAGCACAGATACGCAGTATTTT

D: .
length: 12
size: .
V: TRBV19
J: TRBJ2-5
CDR3: CASSITQETQYF
DNA: TGTGCCAGTAGTATAACTCAAGAGACCCAGTACTTC

D: .
length: 13
size: .
V: TRBV5-1
J: TRBJ2-3
CDR3: CASSAEGTDTQYF
DNA: TGCGCCAGCAGCGCCGAGGGGACAGATACGCAGTATTTT

D: TRBD1
length: 13
size: once
V: TRBV5-1
J: TRBJ2-5
CDR3: CASSPWTGETQYF
DNA: TGCGCCAGCAGCCCGTGGACAGGGGAGACCCAGTACTTC

D: .
length: 15
size: .
V: TRBV5-8
J: TRBJ1-2
CDR3: CASSLMDTINYGYTF
DNA: TGTGCCAGCAGCTTGATGGACACGATTAACTATGGCTACACCTTC

D: TRBD1
length: 14
size: .
V: TRBV6-5
J: TRBJ2-2
CDR3: CASSLRQGSGELFF
DNA: TGTGCCAGCAGCCTCCGACAGGGGTCCGGGGAGCTGTTTTTT

D: .
length: 13
size: .
V: TRBV6-1
J: TRBJ1-2
CDR3: CASSFDSNYGYTF
DNA: TGTGCCAGCAGTTTTGACAGCAACTATGGCTACACCTTC

D: .
length: 16
size: .
V: TRBV6-1
J: TRBJ1-2
CDR3: CASSDRRGVGSHGYTF
DNA: TGTGCCAGCAGTGACCGCCGGGGGGTGGGGAGTCATGGCTACACCTTC

D: .
length: 15
size: few
V: TRBV5-5
J: TRBJ2-5
CDR3: CASSFGGNSLETQYF
DNA: TGTGCCAGCAGCTTTGGGGGCAACTCTCTTGAGACCCAGTACTTC

D: .
length: 13
size: .
V: TRBV7-3
J: TRBJ2-5
CDR3: CASSLYWGETQYF
DNA: TGTGCCAGCAGCCTTTATTGGGGAGAGACCCAGTACTTC

D: .
length: 16
size: .
V: TRBV5-1
J: TRBJ2-2
CDR3: CASSLSSPVYSGELFF
DNA: TGCGCCAGCAGCTTGTCTAGCCCCGTGTATTCGGGGGAGCTGTTTTTT

D: TRBD2
length: 15
size: .
V: TRBV27
J: TRBJ2-1
CDR3: CASSATSGPLREQFF
DNA: TGTGCCAGCAGCGCTACTAGCGGGCCACTACGGGAGCAGTTCTTC

D: .
length: 13
size: .
V: TRBV5-1
J: TRBJ2-3
CDR3: CASSSTRSDTQYF
DNA: TGCGCCAGCAGCTCTACTAGATCAGATACGCAGTATTTT

D: .
length: 13
size: .
V: TRBV2
J: TRBJ2-3
CDR3: CASSERSPDTQYF
DNA: TGTGCCAGCAGTGAACGGTCCCCAGATACGCAGTATTTT

D: .
length: 14
size: .
V: TRBV29-1
J: TRBJ2-7
CDR3: CSVGPRQSSYEQYF
DNA: TGCAGCGTCGGACCTCGGCAGTCTTCCTACGAGCAGTACTTC

D: .
length: 13
size: .
V: TRBV5-1
J: TRBJ2-7
CDR3: CASSLSMVYEQYF
DNA: TGCGCCAGCAGCTTGAGTATGGTCTACGAGCAGTACTTC